Detailed here is one TCR beta chain. The target antigen is unknown. The data belong to a study of CD8 T cells in ankylosing spondylitis. 5'-RACE, quantitative and with molecular barcodes, yielded the TCR beta libraries. TCRdb independently ran MiXCR on the 5' RACE reads; one entry per CDR3 protein. The sample lists around 250,000 distinct CDR3 sequences, 15% to 20% occurring once. Study outcomes and limitations: Seemingly characteristic of ankylosing spondylitis blood was a TCR beta motif consisting of eight highly homologous variants. Matched ankylosing spondylitis synovial fluid reportedly showed significant enrichment of disease-linked clones. Disease-linked clones proved CD8+ and comparatively uncommon in peripheral blood.

The CDR3 totals 11 residues. The germline V gene encodes CDR1 SQVTM and CDR2 ANQGSEA. Trimming shortened V by 6 bases and J by 6 bases, and 12 bases separated the two germline ends. The receptor was isolated from a male donor with ankylosing spondylitis or in good health (not recorded which). Source material: blood, either unsorted or a sorted T cell fraction (not recorded which). The chain recombines TRBV29-1 with TRBJ2-7; no firm D call. The CDR3, as DNA: TGCAGCGTGGTGATTGGCGGCGAGCAGTACTTC. Translated, it gives CSVVIGGEQYF.